This T cell receptor (beta chain) comes out of a study of blood T cell repertoires in COVID-19 (dated by TCRdb to 2020 to 2021). About the full investigation: Collaborator samples came from the United States, Italy and Spain and covered acute and convalescent phases of COVID-19. A freely available public database, intended as a resource for researchers studying the immune response to SARS-CoV-2, is where the repertoires were released. Samples came from the ongoing ImmuneRACE study (first 160 participants) plus 1,254 subjects from 6 global collaborators. Where available, HLA class I and class II types were obtained from metadata supplied by the sample provider rather than from assay-based typing. The material from the prospective study consisted of cDNA or gDNA derived from T cells, B-cell-depleted T cells, or PBMCs. A de-identified subject ID, COVID-19 status, age in years and sex were almost always included in the sample metadata. The dataset comprised deeply sampled blood TCRbeta repertoires from subjects exposed to, actively infected with, or recovered from COVID-19.

Whole blood was collected in K2EDTA tubes by collaborating institutions according to the institutions' own protocols. For TCRbeta analysis, collaborator samples were shipped as frozen whole blood, as isolated PBMCs, or as DNA extracted from either sample type. Broad study findings and their caveats: The quantity of clinical and demographic metadata differed by source and by participant and was supplied without curation.

The CDR3 runs 16 residues from the cysteine to the phenylalanine. Solely the CDR3 DNA is kept, with 48 bases framed from the first base. CDR1 and CDR2 are read off the germline V gene as MNHEY and SVGAGI. V and J lose 2 bases and 1 base, and a span of 9 bases separates them. TCRbeta CDR3 regions were amplified from genomic DNA by means of the immunoSEQ Assay, a bias-controlled multiplex PCR. The study's processing was this. The number of nucleated cells in each sample was estimated by amplification of reference gene primers within the assay. To quantify the absolute abundance of each unique TCRbeta CDR3 rearrangement, sequence reads were collapsed and filtered. Productive Simpson clonality was computed per sample as the square root of Simpson's diversity index over productive rearrangements. Entries here come from immuneACCESS through TCRdb and include only in-frame sequences with V and J called. Some clones fail to appear in such tables; in the studies checked, an unresolved V gene covers under half of the shortfall, and the cause of the remainder is unknown. D and trimming come from the DNA, and the V and J calls and clone size come from that table. The sample data list 350,000 or so clones, and 80% to 90% of these were observed just once. The ten largest clones add up to approximately 3% of the sample.

Note on this clone: What this receptor recognizes is not known. No much larger clonotype is one base removed from it; base qualities were not supplied.

Sequencing input: peripheral blood. This sequence originates from a young man with active or convalescent COVID-19. The rearranged segments are TRBV6-5 and TRBJ2-6; the D gene cannot be resolved reliably. The CDR3 amino acid sequence is: CASSYESGSGANVLTF. In nucleotides, the sequence is TGTGCCAGCAGTTACGAATCCGGGTCTGGGGCCAACGTCCTGACTTTC.